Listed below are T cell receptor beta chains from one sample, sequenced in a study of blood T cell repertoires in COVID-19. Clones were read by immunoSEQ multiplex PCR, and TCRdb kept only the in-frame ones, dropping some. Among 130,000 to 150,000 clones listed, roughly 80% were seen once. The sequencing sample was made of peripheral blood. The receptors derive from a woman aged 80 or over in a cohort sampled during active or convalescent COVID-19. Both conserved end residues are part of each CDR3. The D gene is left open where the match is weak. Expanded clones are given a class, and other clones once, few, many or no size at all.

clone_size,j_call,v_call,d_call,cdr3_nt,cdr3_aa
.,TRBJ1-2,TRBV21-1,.,TGTGCCAGCAGCATAACTCCCGGGACAGGGGGTGGTGGCTACACCTTC,CASSITPGTGGGGYTF
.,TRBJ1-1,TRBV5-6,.,TGTGCCAGCAGCCGGCAAGGCTACGGAGTCAACGCTGAAGCTTTCTTT,CASSRQGYGVNAEAFF
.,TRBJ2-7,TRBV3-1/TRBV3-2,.,TGTGCCAGCAGCCGGGCAGGGCCTGCCTACGAGCAGTACTTC,CASSRAGPAYEQYF
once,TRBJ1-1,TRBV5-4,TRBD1,TGTGCCAGCAGCCCCCGGGGGCAGGGGGACACTGAAGCTTTCTTT,CASSPRGQGDTEAFF
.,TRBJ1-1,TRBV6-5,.,TGTGCCAGCAGTTACGAGCTCGACACTGAAGCTTTCTTT,CASSYELDTEAFF
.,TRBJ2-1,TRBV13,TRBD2,TGTGCCAGCAGGGGGCTAGCGGGGAAGAGCTCCTACAATGAGCAGTTCTTC,CASRGLAGKSSYNEQFF
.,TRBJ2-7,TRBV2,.,TGTGCCAGCAGTTCTCAGGGCTACGAGCAGTACTTC,CASSSQGYEQYF
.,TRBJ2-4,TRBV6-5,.,TGTGCCAGCAGCGCCAGGGGTGGAATTCAGTACTTC,CASSARGGIQYF
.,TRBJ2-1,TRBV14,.,TGTGCCAGCAGCCGGCGTCAGGGTTTCGATGAGCAGTTCTTC,CASSRRQGFDEQFF
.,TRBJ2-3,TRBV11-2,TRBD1,TGTGCCAGCAGCTCATACAGGGGGAGGACAGATACGCAGTATTTT,CASSSYRGRTDTQYF
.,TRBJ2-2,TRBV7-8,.,TGTGCCAGCAGCCGAGACAGTTTGGACACCGGGGAGCTGTTTTTT,CASSRDSLDTGELFF
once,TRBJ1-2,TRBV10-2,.,TGCGCCAGCAGTCCATCCGGCGGGGGGGTAAAGAACTATGGCTACACCTTC,CASSPSGGGVKNYGYTF
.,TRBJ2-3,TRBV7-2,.,TGTGCCAGCAGAGCGGGACAGGCTAGCACAGATACGCAGTATTTT,CASRAGQASTDTQYF
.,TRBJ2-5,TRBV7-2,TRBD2,TGTGCCAGCAGCTTAGGGCGGCTAGCGGGACTACAAGAGACCCAGTACTTC,CASSLGRLAGLQETQYF
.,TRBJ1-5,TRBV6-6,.,TGTGCCAGCAGTTACATCCAGGGGAATCAGCCCCAGCATTTT,CASSYIQGNQPQHF
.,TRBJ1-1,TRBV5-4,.,TGTGCCAGCAGGAAGTCAGTACGCGGGGACACTGAAGCTTTCTTT,CASRKSVRGDTEAFF
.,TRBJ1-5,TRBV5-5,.,TGTGCCAGCAGCTTAGATGGAGTTCAGCCCCAGCATTTT,CASSLDGVQPQHF
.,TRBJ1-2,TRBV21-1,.,TGTGCCAGCTTACACGCCGCGGGACAGAGCTACAAGGGCGACTATGGCTACACCTTC,CASLHAAGQSYKGDYGYTF
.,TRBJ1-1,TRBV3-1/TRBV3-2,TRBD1,TGTGCCAGCAGCCCCAACAGGGGTGAAGCTTTCTTT,CASSPNRGEAFF
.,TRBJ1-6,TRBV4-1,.,TGCGCCAGCAGCCAAGTCGGCCTTTGGGCGGGTGGCGGATCACCCCTCCACTTT,CASSQVGLWAGGGSPLHF
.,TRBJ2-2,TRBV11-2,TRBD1,TGTGCCAGCAGCTTAGGGGTTGGACAGGGAGCCCTTACCGGGGAGCTGTTTTTT,CASSLGVGQGALTGELFF
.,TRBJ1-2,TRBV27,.,TGTGCCAGCAGCCCCTTCTGGCCTTCTAACTATGGCTACACCTTC,CASSPFWPSNYGYTF
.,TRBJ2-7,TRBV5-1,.,TGCGCCAGCAGCGGCGGGACTTCCTACGAGCAGTACTTC,CASSGGTSYEQYF
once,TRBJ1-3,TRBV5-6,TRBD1,TGTGCCAGCAGCTTGCGGCGCGAGGACAGGGGGCTTGGAAACACCATATATTTT,CASSLRREDRGLGNTIYF
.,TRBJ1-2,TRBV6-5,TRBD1,TGTGCCAGCAGTTACTCCAGGACAGGGGAGGGAGGCTACACCTTC,CASSYSRTGEGGYTF
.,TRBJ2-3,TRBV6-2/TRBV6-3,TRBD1,TGTGCCAGCAGCACCGGGACAGGGCAGGCAGATACGCAGTATTTT,CASSTGTGQADTQYF
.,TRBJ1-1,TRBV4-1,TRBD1,TGCGCCAGCAGCCGCGGACAGGGAGGGGCTGAAGCTTTCTTT,CASSRGQGGAEAFF
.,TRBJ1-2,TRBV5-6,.,TGTGCCAGCAGCTTGCCCCTCTCGGGCTATGGCTACACCTTC,CASSLPLSGYGYTF
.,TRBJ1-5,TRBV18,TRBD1,TGTGCCAGCTCACCTCTGTACGGGACAGCCGATAGCAATCAGCCCCAGCATTTT,CASSPLYGTADSNQPQHF
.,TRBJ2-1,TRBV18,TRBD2,TGTGCCAGCTCAAAACTAGCGGGGGGGCCCAATGAGCAGTTCTTC,CASSKLAGGPNEQFF
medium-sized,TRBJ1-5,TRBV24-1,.,TGTGCCACCAGTGATTTGTCTATTAATCAGCCCCAGCATTTT,CATSDLSINQPQHF
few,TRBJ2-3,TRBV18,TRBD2,TGTGCCAGCTCACAAGTACTAGCGGGTACAAAGGATACGCAGTATTTT,CASSQVLAGTKDTQYF
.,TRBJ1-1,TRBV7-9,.,TGTGCCAGCACCAAACAATCAGGGGTGGGTTTCTTT,CASTKQSGVGFF
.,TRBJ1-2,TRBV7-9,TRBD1,TGTGCCAGCAGCCCAGACGGACAGGGTGGAGGCTACACCTTC,CASSPDGQGGGYTF
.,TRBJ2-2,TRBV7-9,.,TGTGCCAGCAGCTTAGCACCCCAGGGCTACGGGGAGCTGTTTTTT,CASSLAPQGYGELFF
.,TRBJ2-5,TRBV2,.,TGTGCCAGCAGGGAGGACTCGTACCAAGAGACCCAGTACTTC,CASREDSYQETQYF
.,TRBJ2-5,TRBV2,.,TGTGCCAGCAGGGAGAATCAAGGGGCCCAGTACTTC,CASRENQGAQYF
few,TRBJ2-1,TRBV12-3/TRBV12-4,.,TGTGCCAGCAGTTCACAGGCTGTCAATGAGCAGTTCTTC,CASSSQAVNEQFF
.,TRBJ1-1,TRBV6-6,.,TGTGCCAGTCCAACGGGAGGGTCCATGAACACTGAAGCTTTCTTT,CASPTGGSMNTEAFF
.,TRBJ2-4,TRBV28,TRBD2,TGTGCCACTTCGGGACTAAGCGACATTCAGTACTTC,CATSGLSDIQYF
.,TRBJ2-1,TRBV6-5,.,TGTGCCAGCAGTTACTCGACTCGGGGCTCCTACAATGAGCAGTTCTTC,CASSYSTRGSYNEQFF
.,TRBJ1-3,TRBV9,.,TGTGCCAGCAGGGGGGGAGGAAACACCATATATTTT,CASRGGGNTIYF
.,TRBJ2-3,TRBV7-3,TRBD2,TGTGCCAGCAGTCCGCGGGGGGCGAGGTCCACAGATACGCAGTATTTT,CASSPRGARSTDTQYF
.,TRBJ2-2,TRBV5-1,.,TGCGCCAGCAGCTTGGTGGCAGTATCCACCGGGGAGCTGTTTTTT,CASSLVAVSTGELFF
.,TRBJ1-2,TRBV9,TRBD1,TGTGCCAGCAGCGCAACTACGACAGGGTCCTATGGCTACACCTTC,CASSATTTGSYGYTF
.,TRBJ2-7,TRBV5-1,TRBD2,TGCGCCAGCAGCTTGGCGGGGCGGGGGGTCGGCCACGAGCAGTACTTC,CASSLAGRGVGHEQYF
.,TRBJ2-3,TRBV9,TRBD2,TGTGCCAGCAGCGTAGGGCTAGCGGGGGGCACAGATACGCAGTATTTT,CASSVGLAGGTDTQYF
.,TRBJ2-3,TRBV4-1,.,TGCGCCAGCAGCGGACAGAACACAGATACGCAGTATTTT,CASSGQNTDTQYF
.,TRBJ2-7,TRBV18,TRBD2,TGTGCCAGCTCACCATCCCTAGCGGGGACGTACGAGCAGTACTTC,CASSPSLAGTYEQYF
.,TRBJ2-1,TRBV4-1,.,TGCGCCAGCAGCCAAGGGGCGGGTAGTGGTGTCTCGAATGAGCAGTTCTTC,CASSQGAGSGVSNEQFF